These 18 T cell receptor beta chains came from one sample sequenced in a study of graft-versus-host responses after intestinal transplantation. Sequencing was performed with immunoSEQ multiplex PCR; in TCRdb, only in-frame clones are kept and a portion is missing. In the table there are some 45,000 clones, roughly nine tenths of which are singletons. Sequenced material: PBMCs, taken 524 days after transplant. These receptors all come from a human patient who received an intestinal transplant, so some T cells may come from the graft donor.

V usage is TRBV4-2 and J usage is TRBJ2-7; D is possibly TRBD2 (5 bases). Germline values: CDR1 LGHNA, CDR2 YNFKEQ. This CDR3 region has 16 residues. The germline V and J ends were trimmed by 1 base and 0 bases, with 13 bases remaining between them. CDR3: CASSQVIGVSSYEQYF. In DNA, the CDR3 is TGTGCCAGCAGCCAAGTAATCGGGGTAAGCTCCTACGAGCAGTACTTC.

V gene TRBV5-6 combines with J gene TRBJ2-3; D may be TRBD2 (6 bases). V lost 4 bases, J lost 8 bases, and 14 bases lay in between. The CDR3 spans 13 residues. Germline-derived CDR1 and CDR2 are SGHDT and YYEEEE. In DNA, the CDR3 is TGTGCCAGCAGCCCTAACACCGGGGGTACGCAGTATTTT. It is translated as CASSPNTGGTQYF.

The chain uses TRBV28 and TRBJ1-3, with D hard to call. V lost 4 bases and J lost 4, with 11 bases in between. Germline-derived CDR1 and CDR2 are MDHEN and SYDVKM. The CDR3 loop spans 14 amino acids. The CDR3: CASSSPTPGNTIYF. The CDR3 coding sequence is TGTGCCAGCAGTTCCCCGACACCAGGAAACACCATATATTTT.

The genes are TRBV15 and TRBJ2-5; 7 positions match TRBD2. The CDR3 runs to 15 residues. V dropped 4 bases and J dropped 3; count of bases not matched to a gene: 8. Germline V gene data show CDR1 as LNHNV and CDR2 as YYDKDF (reference sequence). This CDR3 is CATSKQGSGKETQYF. Written as DNA, the CDR3 is TGTGCCACCAGCAAGCAAGGGAGCGGGAAAGAGACCCAGTACTTC.

This sequence joins TRBV6-5 and TRBJ2-7; TRBD1 agrees at 11 bases. The CDR3 length is 15 residues. Trimming at V came to 2 bases and at J to 3 bases, leaving 3 bases not matched to a gene. Per germline, CDR1 MNHEY and CDR2 SVGAGI. Here the CDR3 reads CASSYAGTGGYEQYF. The CDR3 bases are TGTGCCAGCAGTTACGCCGGGACAGGGGGCTACGAGCAGTACTTC.

V gene TRBV4-3 combines with J gene TRBJ1-2; D is unclear. From germline, CDR1 is LGHNA and CDR2 YSLEER. The CDR3 spans 16 residues. V lost 0 bases, J lost 2 bases, and 13 bases lay in between. CDR3 bases: TGCGCCAGCAGCCAAGATAGGGCCGTCCGCAACTATGGCTACACCTTC. Translated, it gives CASSQDRAVRNYGYTF.

This rearrangement joins TRBV19 to TRBJ2-3; D is possibly TRBD2 (5 bases). V dropped 3 bases and J dropped 0 bases, with 13 bases sitting between them. The CDR3 spans 16 residues. Looked up from germline, CDR1 is LNHDA and CDR2 is SQIVND (reference sequence). The CDR3 DNA reads TGTGCCAGTAGTATCGGAGGATCTCCTAGCACAGATACGCAGTATTTT. Translation gives CASSIGGSPSTDTQYF.

The CDR3 DNA reads as TGTGCCAGCACCAGGACAAGGGTTCTTAATTCACCCCTCCACTTT. It codes for CASTRTRVLNSPLHF. The rearrangement uses TRBV2 and TRBJ1-6, with a weak D call TRBD1 (5 bases). The ends were cut back, 7 bases at V and 6 bases at J, with 16 bases in the middle. The germline V gene encodes CDR1 SNHLY and CDR2 FYNNEI. This CDR3 is 15 amino acids long.

This clone was seen more than once but under ten times. The chain recombines TRBV4-3 with TRBJ2-3; D gene ambiguous. Germline V gene data show CDR1 as LGHNA and CDR2 as YSLEER. This CDR3 has 15 amino acids. The V gene lost 3 bases and the J gene lost 2 bases, with 12 bases spanning the gap. The CDR3: CASSQLATTTDTQYF. The CDR3 DNA sequence: TGCGCCAGCAGCCAGTTAGCTACCACCACAGATACGCAGTATTTT.

The chain joins TRBV18 to TRBJ2-5, with no clear D. Looked up from germline, CDR1 is KGHSH and CDR2 is LQKENI. Trimming pared 0 bases from V and 2 bases from J, leaving 1 base between. This CDR3 has 12 amino acids. CDR3 amino acids: CASSPPQETQYF. The CDR3 DNA is TGTGCCAGCTCACCACCGCAAGAGACCCAGTACTTC.

The chain is built from TRBV27 and TRBJ1-5; 9 bases fit TRBD1. The J segment lost 3 bases and the V segment lost 6 bases, leaving 6 bases of the junction unmatched. The CDR3 extends over 15 amino acids. Looked up from germline, CDR1 is MNHEY and CDR2 is SMNVEV (reference sequence). CDR3 coding DNA: TGTGCCAGCAGAAGGGGACAGGGAGACAATCAGCCCCAGCATTTT. Translated: CASRRGQGDNQPQHF.

This clone was detected only once. CDR3 in DNA: TGTGCCAGCAGCCTAGGAGCTAGCGGGAGAAACACAGATACGCAGTATTTT. It is translated as CASSLGASGRNTDTQYF. The gene calls are TRBV28 and TRBJ2-3; 10 nucleotides line up with TRBD2. Looked up from germline, CDR1 is MDHEN and CDR2 is SYDVKM. J gave up 2 bases and V 6 bases, and 11 bases lay outside the gene matches. The CDR3 runs 17 residues.

This clone is a singleton in its sample. The rearrangement links TRBV5-1 to TRBJ2-7, with a possible D match to TRBD2 (5 bases). The CDR3 length is 13 residues. Germline V gene data show CDR1 as SGHRS and CDR2 as YFSETQ. With 4 bases removed from V and 3 bases from J, the gap between germline ends came to 11 bases. DNA of the CDR3: TGCGCCAGCAGCCCCAACGGACTCTACGAGCAGTACTTC. This translates into CASSPNGLYEQYF. Full variable domain (missing parts from reference TRBV5-1 and TRBJ2-7): KAGVTQTPRYLIKTRGQQVTLSCSPISGHRSVSWYQQTPGQGLQFLFEYFSETQRNKGNFPGRFSGRQFSNSRSEMNVSTLELGDSALYLCASSPNGLYEQYFGPGTRLTVT.

This sequence joins TRBV2 and TRBJ1-3; D might be TRBD1 (5 bases). V was trimmed by 6 bases and J by 2 bases, leaving 17 bases between them. Germline V gene lookup returns CDR1 SNHLY and CDR2 FYNNEI. The CDR3 is 16 amino acids. CDR3 residues: CASSPWGTQPGNTIYF. The CDR3 coding sequence is TGTGCCAGCAGCCCTTGGGGGACCCAGCCTGGAAACACCATATATTTT. The full variable domain, rest sourced from reference TRBV2 and TRBJ1-3, is EPEVTQTPSHQVTQMGQEVILRCVPISNHLYFYWYRQILGQKVEFLVSFYNNEISEKSEIFDDQFSVERPDGSNFTLKIRSTKLEDSAMYFCASSPWGTQPGNTIYFGEGSWLTVV.

V is TRBV12-5 and J is TRBJ2-2; D gene unclear. This CDR3 is built from 15 residues. Trimming left V 7 bases short and J 5 bases short, with 17 bases between. Germline V gives CDR1 LGHNT, CDR2 FRNRAP. CDR3 coding DNA: TGTGCTAGTGCCCAAACGATCGGGCCTACCGGGGAGCTGTTTTTT. Its translation is CASAQTIGPTGELFF.

The chain links TRBV5-1 to TRBJ2-1, with TRBD1 identical over 7 bases. The V and J ends lost 4 bases and 0 bases, in that order; junction bases with no gene match: 4. Germline values: CDR1 SGHRS, CDR2 YFSETQ. CDR3 length: 15 residues. CDR3 sequence reads: CASSPGQPSYNEQFF. CDR3 in DNA: TGCGCCAGCAGCCCGGGACAGCCCTCCTACAATGAGCAGTTCTTC.

This clone was observed a single time. The chain combines TRBV6-5 with TRBJ1-4; D remains ambiguous. The CDR3 is 15 amino acids. The ends were cut back, 0 bases at V and 6 bases at J, with 11 bases in the middle. CDR1 and CDR2 from the germline V gene are MNHEY and SVGAGI. CDR3 in DNA: TGTGCCAGCAGTTACTCTCCGGGCGAGGATGAAAAACTGTTTTTT. Its protein product is CASSYSPGEDEKLFF.

CDR3 nucleotides: TGTGCCAGCAGCTTAGGCCCCCTAGCGGGAGGTTACAATGAGCAGTTCTTC. It codes for CASSLGPLAGGYNEQFF. The rearrangement joins TRBV13 to TRBJ2-1; the match to TRBD2 covers 11 bases. Per germline, CDR1 PRHDT and CDR2 FYEKMQ (reference sequence). This CDR3 contains 17 residues. The V gene end was trimmed by 0 bases and the J gene end by 4 bases; junction bases not matched to a gene: 5.